This T cell receptor (beta chain) stems from a study of shared clonotypes between healthy human individuals. On the study more broadly: CD4 naive cells filled three plates per donor, CD4 memory three, CD8 naive two and CD8 memory one.

As for this clone: Its antigen is unknown.

Sequencing used immunoSEQ multiplex PCR; TCRdb keeps in-frame clones, though not all of them. The sample consists of over 850,000 clones, 75% to 85% of them appearing once. Study outcomes and limitations: With a handful of donors compared, approximately 5% of naive CD4 clonotypes were shared. The authors expected sequencing depth to affect clonotype sharing among donors.

Germline V gene lookup returns CDR1 SGHRS and CDR2 YFSETQ. The CDR3 consists of 14 residues. The V gene lost 3 bases and the J gene lost 6 bases, with 12 bases spanning the gap. This TCR came from a young man in good health. Some clones in this sample may be carry-over from other donors' samples. Sequencing input: memory CD4+ T cells from PBMCs. The sample's subset: CD45RA-negative fraction. V is TRBV5-1 and J is TRBJ2-2; tentative D call: TRBD2 (6 bases). CDR3 residues: CASSSAGRPGELFF. The CDR3 DNA reads as TGCGCCAGCAGCTCGGCGGGACGGCCCGGGGAGCTGTTTTTT.